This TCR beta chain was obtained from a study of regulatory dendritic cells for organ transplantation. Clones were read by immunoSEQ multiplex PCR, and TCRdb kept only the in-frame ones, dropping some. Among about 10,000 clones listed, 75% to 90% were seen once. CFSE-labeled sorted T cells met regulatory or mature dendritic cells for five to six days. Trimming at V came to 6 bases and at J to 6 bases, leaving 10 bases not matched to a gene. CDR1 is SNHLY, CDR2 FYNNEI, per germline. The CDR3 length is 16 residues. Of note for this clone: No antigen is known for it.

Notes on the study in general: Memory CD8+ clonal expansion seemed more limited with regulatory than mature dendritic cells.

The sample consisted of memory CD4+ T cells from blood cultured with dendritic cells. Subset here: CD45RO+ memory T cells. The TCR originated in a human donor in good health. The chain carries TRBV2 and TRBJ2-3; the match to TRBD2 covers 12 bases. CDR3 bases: TGTGCCAGCAGGGATGGACTAGCGGGGAGCGGGGATACGCAGTATTTT. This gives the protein CASRDGLAGSGDTQYF.